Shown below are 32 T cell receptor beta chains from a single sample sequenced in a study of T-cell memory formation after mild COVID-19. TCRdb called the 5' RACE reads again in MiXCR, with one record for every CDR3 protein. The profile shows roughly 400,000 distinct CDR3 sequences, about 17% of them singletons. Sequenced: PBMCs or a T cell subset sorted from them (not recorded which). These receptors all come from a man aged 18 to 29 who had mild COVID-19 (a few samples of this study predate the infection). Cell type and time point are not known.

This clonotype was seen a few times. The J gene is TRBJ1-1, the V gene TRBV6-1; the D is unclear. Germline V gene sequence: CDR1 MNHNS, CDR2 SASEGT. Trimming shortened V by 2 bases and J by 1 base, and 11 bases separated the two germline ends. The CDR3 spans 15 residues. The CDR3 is CASSESARGNTEAFF. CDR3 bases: TGTGCCAGCAGTGAAAGTGCGCGGGGGAACACTGAAGCTTTCTTT.

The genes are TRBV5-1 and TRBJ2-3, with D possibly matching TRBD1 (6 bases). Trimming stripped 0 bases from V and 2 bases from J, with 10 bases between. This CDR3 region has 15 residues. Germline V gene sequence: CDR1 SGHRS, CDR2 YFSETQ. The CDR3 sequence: CASSLGQGTTDTQYF. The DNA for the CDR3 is TGCGCCAGCAGCTTGGGCCAGGGGACCACAGATACGCAGTATTTT.

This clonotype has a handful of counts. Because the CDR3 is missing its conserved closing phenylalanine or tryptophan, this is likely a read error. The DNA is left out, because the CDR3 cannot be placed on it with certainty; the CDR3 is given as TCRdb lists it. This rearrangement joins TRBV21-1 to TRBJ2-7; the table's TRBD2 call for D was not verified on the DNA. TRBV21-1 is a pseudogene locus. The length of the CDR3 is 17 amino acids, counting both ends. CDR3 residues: CARPGGTSGERPHSFPG.

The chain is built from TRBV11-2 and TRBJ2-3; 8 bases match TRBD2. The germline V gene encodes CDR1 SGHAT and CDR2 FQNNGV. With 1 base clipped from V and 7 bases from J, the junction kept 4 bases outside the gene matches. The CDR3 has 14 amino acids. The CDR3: CASSLGLASHTQYF. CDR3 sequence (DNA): TGTGCCAGCAGCTTAGGACTAGCGTCACATACGCAGTATTTT.

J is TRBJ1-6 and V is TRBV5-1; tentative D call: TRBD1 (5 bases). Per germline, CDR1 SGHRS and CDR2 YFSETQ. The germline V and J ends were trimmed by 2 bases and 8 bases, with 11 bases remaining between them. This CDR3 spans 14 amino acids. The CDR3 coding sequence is TGCGCCAGCAGCTTAACAAGGGGAGATTCACCCCTCCACTTT. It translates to CASSLTRGDSPLHF.

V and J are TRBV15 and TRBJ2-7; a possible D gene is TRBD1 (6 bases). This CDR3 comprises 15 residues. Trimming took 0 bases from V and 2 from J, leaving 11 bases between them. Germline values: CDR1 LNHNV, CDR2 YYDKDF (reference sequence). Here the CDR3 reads CATSRDQTGTYEQYF. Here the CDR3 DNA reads TGTGCCACCAGCAGAGATCAAACAGGGACCTACGAGCAGTACTTC.

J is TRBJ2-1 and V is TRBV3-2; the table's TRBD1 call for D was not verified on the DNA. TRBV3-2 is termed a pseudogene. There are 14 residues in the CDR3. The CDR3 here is CASSPPGILNEQFF. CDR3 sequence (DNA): TGTGCCAGCAGCCCGCCGGGAATTCTCAATGAGCAGTTCTTC.

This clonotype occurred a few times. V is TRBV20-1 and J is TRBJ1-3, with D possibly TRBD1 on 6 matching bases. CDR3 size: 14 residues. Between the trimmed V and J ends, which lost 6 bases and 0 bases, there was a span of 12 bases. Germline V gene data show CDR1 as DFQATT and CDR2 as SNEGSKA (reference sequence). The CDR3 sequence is CSAKDRSSGNTIYF. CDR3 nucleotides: TGCAGTGCCAAGGACAGAAGCTCTGGAAACACCATATATTTT.

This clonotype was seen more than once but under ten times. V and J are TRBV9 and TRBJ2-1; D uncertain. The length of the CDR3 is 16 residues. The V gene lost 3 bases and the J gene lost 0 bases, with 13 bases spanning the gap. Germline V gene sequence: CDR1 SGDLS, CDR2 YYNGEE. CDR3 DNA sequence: TGTGCCAGCAGCGCCACGACTGGAAGCTCCTACAATGAGCAGTTCTTC. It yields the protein CASSATTGSSYNEQFF.

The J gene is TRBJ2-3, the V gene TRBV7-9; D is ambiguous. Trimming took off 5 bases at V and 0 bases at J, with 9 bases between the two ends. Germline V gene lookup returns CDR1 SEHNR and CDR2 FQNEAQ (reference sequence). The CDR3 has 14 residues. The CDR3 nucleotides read TGTGCCAGCAGCCTAGTCCTTAGCACAGATACGCAGTATTTT. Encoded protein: CASSLVLSTDTQYF.

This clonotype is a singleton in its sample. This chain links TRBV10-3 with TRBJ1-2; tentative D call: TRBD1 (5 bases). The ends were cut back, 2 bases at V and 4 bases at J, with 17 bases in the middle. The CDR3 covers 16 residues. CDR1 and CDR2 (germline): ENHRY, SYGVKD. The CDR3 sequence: CAISEGVMGLGYGYTF. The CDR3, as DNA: TGTGCCATCAGTGAGGGGGTAATGGGGCTTGGCTATGGCTACACCTTC.

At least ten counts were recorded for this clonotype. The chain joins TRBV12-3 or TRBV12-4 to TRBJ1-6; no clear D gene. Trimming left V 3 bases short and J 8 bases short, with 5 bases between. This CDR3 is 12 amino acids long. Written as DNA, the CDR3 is TGTGCCAGCAGTTTCCAGGATTCACCCCTCCACTTT. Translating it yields CASSFQDSPLHF.

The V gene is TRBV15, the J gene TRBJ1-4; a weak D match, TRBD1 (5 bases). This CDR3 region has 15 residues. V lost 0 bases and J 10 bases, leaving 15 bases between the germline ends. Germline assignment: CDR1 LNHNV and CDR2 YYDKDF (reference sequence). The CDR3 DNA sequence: TGTGCCACCAGCAGAGATGAGAAGGGGAAGGTAAAACTGTTTTTT. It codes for CATSRDEKGKVKLFF.

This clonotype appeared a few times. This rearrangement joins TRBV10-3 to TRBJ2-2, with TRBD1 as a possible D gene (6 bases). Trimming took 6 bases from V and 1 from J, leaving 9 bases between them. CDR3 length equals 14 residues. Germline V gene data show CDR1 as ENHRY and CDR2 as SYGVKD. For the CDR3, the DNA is TGTGCCATCAGATTGACAGGGAACACCGGGGAGCTGTTTTTT. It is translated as CAIRLTGNTGELFF.

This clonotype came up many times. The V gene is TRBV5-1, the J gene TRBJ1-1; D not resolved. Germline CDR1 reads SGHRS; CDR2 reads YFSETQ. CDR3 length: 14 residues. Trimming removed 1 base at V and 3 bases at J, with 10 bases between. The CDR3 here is CASSLFSADTEAFF. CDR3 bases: TGCGCCAGCAGCTTGTTTTCGGCGGACACTGAAGCTTTCTTT.

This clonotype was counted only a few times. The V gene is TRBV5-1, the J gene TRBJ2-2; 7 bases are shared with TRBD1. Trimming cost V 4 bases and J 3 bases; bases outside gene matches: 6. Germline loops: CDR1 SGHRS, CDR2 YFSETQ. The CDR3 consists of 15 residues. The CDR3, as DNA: TGCGCCAGCAGCAAACAGGGGCCGGACACCGGGGAGCTGTTTTTT. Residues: CASSKQGPDTGELFF.

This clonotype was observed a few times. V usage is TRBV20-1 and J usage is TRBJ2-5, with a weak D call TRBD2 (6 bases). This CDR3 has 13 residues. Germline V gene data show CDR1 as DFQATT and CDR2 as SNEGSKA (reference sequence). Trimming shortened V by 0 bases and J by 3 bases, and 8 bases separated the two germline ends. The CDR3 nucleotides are TGCAGTGCTAGAGAGGCGGGGAAAGAGACCCAGTACTTC. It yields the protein CSAREAGKETQYF.

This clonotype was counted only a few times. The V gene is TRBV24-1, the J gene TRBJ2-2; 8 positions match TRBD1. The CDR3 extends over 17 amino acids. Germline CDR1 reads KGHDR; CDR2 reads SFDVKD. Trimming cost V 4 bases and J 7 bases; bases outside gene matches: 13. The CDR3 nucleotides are TGTGCCACCAGTGACCCACGCGGGACAGGCTCTCACGGGGAGCTGTTTTTT. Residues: CATSDPRGTGSHGELFF.

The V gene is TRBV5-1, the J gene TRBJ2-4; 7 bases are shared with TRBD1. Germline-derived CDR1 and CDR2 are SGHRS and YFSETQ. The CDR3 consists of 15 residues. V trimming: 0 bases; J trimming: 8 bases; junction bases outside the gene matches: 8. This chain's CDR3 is CASSLADRDEDIQYF. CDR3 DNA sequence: TGCGCCAGCAGCTTGGCTGACAGGGATGAAGACATTCAGTACTTC.

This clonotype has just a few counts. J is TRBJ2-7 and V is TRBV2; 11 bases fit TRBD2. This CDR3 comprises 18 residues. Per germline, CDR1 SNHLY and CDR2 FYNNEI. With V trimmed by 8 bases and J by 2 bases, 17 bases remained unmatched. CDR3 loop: CASPPSPSLAGGPYEQYF. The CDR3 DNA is TGTGCCAGCCCACCGTCTCCTTCTCTAGCGGGGGGCCCCTACGAGCAGTACTTC.

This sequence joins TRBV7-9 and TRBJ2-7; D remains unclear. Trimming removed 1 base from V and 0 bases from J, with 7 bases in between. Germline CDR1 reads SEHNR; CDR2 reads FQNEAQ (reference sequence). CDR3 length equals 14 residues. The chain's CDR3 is CASSLGQSSYEQYV. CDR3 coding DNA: TGTGCCAGCAGCTTAGGGCAGAGCTCCTACGAGCAGTACGTC.

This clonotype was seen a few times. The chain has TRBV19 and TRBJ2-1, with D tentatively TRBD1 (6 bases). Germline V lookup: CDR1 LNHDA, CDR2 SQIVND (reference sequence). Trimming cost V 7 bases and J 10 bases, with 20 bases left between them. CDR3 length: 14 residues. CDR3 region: CASKLTQGAYEQFF. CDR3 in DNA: TGTGCCAGTAAGCTTACACAGGGAGCTTACGAGCAGTTCTTC.

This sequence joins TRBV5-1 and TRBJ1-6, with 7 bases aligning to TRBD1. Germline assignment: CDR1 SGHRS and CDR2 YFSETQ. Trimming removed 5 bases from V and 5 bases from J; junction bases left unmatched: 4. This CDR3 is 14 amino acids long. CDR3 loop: CASSRDSNNSPLHF. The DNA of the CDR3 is TGCGCCAGCAGTCGGGACAGCAATAATTCACCCCTCCACTTT.

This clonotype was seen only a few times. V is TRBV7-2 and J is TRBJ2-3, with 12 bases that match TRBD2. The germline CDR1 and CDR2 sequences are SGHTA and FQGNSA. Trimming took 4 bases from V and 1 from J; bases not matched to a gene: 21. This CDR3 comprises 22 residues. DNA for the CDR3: TGTGCCAGCAGCTCCCAGGCTCCCGGGACTAGCGGGTATAGGGTCGGCACAGATACGCAGTATTTT. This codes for CASSSQAPGTSGYRVGTDTQYF.

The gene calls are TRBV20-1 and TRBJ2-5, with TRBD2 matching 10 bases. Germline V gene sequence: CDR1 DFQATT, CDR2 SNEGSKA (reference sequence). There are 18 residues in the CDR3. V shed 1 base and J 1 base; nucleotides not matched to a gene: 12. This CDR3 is CSARGQGSLAGIQETQYF. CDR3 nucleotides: TGCAGTGCTAGAGGTCAGGGGTCACTAGCGGGGATCCAAGAGACCCAGTACTTC.

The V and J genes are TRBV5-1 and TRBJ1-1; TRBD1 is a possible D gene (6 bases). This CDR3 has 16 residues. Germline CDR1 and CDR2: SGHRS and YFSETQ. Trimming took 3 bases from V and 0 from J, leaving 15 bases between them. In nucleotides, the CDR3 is TGCGCCAGCAGCTCCCGGGACATGAGCATGAACACTGAAGCTTTCTTT. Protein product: CASSSRDMSMNTEAFF.

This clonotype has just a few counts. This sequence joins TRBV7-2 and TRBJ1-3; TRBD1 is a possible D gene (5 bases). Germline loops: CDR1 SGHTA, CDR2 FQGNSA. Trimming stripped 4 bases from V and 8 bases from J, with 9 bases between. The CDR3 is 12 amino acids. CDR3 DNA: TGTGCCAGCAGCTATGGGGCGCACACCATATATTTT. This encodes CASSYGAHTIYF.

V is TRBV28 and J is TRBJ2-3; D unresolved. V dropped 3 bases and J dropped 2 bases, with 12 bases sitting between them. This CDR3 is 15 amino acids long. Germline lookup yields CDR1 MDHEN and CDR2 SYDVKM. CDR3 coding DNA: TGTGCCAGCAGTTTTGACGAGACTTTCACAGATACGCAGTATTTT. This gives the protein CASSFDETFTDTQYF.

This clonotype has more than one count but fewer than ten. CDR3 protein: CASSFGTGGDEQYF. Written as DNA, the CDR3 is TGTGCCAGCAGCTTTGGGACAGGGGGCGACGAGCAGTACTTC. The chain combines TRBV7-2 with TRBJ2-7; 12 bases agree with TRBD1. V dropped 3 bases and J dropped 5; count of bases not matched to a gene: 2. Germline V CDR1 and CDR2: SGHTA, FQGNSA. The CDR3 contains 14 residues.

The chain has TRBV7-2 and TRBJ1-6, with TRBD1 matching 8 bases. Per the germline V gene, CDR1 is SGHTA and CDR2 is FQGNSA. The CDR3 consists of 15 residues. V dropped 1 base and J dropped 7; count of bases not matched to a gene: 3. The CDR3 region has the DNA TGTGCCAGCAGCTTAGGGACAGGGATGAATTCACCCCTCCACTTT. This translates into CASSLGTGMNSPLHF.

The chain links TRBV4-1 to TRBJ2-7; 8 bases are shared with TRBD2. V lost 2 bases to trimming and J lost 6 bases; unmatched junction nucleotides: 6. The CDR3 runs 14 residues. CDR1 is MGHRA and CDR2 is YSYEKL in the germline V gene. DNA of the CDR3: TGCGCCAGCAGCCAACCCCGGGAGGGGCCCGAGCAGTACTTC. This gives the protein CASSQPREGPEQYF.

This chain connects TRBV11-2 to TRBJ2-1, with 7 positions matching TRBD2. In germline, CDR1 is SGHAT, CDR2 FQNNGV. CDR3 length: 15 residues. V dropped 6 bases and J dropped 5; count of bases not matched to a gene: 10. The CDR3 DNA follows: TGTGCCAGCAGACGCGCCGGGACTACCGACAATGAGCAGTTCTTC. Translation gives CASRRAGTTDNEQFF.